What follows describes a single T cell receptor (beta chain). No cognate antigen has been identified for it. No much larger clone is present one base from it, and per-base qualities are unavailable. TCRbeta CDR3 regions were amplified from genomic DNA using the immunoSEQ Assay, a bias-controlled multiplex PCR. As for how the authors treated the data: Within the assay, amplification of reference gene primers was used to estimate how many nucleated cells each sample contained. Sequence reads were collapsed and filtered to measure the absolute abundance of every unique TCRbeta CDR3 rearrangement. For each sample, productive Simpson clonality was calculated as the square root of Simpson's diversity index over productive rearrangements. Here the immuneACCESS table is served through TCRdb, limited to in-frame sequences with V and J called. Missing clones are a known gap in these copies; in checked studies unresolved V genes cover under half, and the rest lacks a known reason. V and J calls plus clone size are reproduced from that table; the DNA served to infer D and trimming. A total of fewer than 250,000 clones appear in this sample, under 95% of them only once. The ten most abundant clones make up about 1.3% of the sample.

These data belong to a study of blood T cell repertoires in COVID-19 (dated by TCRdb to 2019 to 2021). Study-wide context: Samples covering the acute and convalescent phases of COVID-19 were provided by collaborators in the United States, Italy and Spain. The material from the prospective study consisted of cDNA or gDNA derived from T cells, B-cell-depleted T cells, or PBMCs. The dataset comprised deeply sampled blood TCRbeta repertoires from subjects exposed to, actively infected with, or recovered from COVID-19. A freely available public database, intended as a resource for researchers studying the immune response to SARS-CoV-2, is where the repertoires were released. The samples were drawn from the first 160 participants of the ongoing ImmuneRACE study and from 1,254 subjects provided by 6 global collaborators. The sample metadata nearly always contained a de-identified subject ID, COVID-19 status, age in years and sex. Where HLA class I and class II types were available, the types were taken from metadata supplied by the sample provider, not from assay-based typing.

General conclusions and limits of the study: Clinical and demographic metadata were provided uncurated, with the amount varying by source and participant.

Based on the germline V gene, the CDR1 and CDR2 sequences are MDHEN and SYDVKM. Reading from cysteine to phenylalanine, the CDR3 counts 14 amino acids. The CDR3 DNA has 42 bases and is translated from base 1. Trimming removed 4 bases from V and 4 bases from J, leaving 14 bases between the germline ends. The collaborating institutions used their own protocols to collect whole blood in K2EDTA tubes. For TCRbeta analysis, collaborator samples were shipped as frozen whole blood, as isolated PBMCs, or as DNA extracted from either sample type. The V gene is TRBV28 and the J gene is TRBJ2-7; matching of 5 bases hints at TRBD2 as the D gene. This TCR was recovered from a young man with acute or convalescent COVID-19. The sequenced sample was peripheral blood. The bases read TGTGCCAGCAGTTCGACCCTGGGAGTTTACGAGCAGTACTTC. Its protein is CASSSTLGVYEQYF.